What follows are 9 T cell receptor beta chains derived from one specimen sequenced in a study of T cells in Graves' hyperthyroidism and ophthalmopathy (dated by TCRdb to the late 2010s). Receptor amplification or capture employed multiplex PCR. The listed sequencing device is Illumina HiSeq 2000. The TCR beta CDR3 regions were amplified from RNA transcripts. For the first round of RT-PCR on the TCR CDR3, the HTBI primer set was used together with the Qiagen OneStep RT-PCR kit. TCRdb trimmed public reads at Q25 via fastp, called clones via MiXCR and kept in-frame beta chains. CDR3 protein duplicates are merged, each entry listing the most common genes and DNA. The table for this sample lists 200,000 to 250,000 distinct CDR3 sequences; about 16% of them were counted only once. The ten largest clonotypes hold less than 35% of the sample. Specimen: blood. These receptors originate from a woman younger than 30 with Graves' ophthalmopathy.

This clonotype was recorded many times. The chain joins TRBV6-1 to TRBJ1-1; D gene uncertain. The germline V gene has CDR1 MNHNS and CDR2 SASEGT. V lost 7 bases, J lost 1 base, and 10 bases lay in between. The CDR3 has 13 amino acids. The CDR3 loop reads CASKATSNTEAFF. The CDR3 DNA follows: TGTGCCAGCAAGGCCACATCGAACACTGAAGCTTTCTTT.

This clonotype was detected many times. The chain combines TRBV7-6 with TRBJ2-5; D gene unclear. Trimming removed 5 bases from V and 2 bases from J, with 12 bases in between. Germline CDR1 reads SGHVS; CDR2 reads FNYEAQ. This CDR3 region has 14 residues. CDR3 protein: CASSHNVGQETQYF. CDR3 DNA sequence: TGTGCCAGCAGCCACAACGTCGGTCAAGAGACCCAGTACTTC.

This clonotype appeared a few times. The chain carries TRBV28 and TRBJ2-5; 13 nucleotides match TRBD2. Trimming at V came to 7 bases and at J to 0 bases, leaving 14 bases not matched to a gene. This CDR3 has 19 amino acids. Looked up from germline, CDR1 is MDHEN and CDR2 is SYDVKM. The CDR3 protein is CASNPTVRTSGGYQETQYF. The CDR3 DNA follows: TGTGCCAGCAACCCAACGGTGAGGACTAGCGGGGGCTACCAAGAGACCCAGTACTTC. The full variable domain, with the rest looked up from reference TRBV28 and TRBJ2-5, is DVKVTQSSRYLVKRTGEKVFLECVQDMDHENMFWYRQDPGLGLRLIYFSYDVKMKEKGDIPEGYSVSREKKERFSLILESASTNQTSMYLCASNPTVRTSGGYQETQYFGPGTRLLVL.

This clonotype turned up a few times. This chain connects TRBV10-3 to TRBJ2-2; no clear D gene. The V end lost 6 bases, the J end lost 1 base, and 3 bases lay between the germline ends. This CDR3 region has 12 residues. Germline V gene lookup returns CDR1 ENHRY and CDR2 SYGVKD. Written as DNA, the CDR3 is TGTGCCATCAGACAGAACACCGGGGAGCTGTTTTTT. Protein product: CAIRQNTGELFF.

This clonotype was detected ten times or more. The CDR3 DNA follows: TGTGCCAGCAGTGACTCTAGCGGGGGTGAAGAGACCCAGTACTTC. Its protein is CASSDSSGGEETQYF. The V and J genes are TRBV2 and TRBJ2-5, with 10 bases matching TRBD2. V shed 3 bases, J shed 3 bases, and the junction held 4 bases outside the gene matches. In germline, CDR1 is SNHLY, CDR2 FYNNEI. There are 15 residues in the CDR3.

This clonotype was counted many times. The chain has TRBV6-1 and TRBJ2-7; the match to TRBD1 covers 9 bases. Germline trimming cut 5 bases from V and 6 bases from J; bases unmatched to any gene: 5. Germline values: CDR1 MNHNS, CDR2 SASEGT. CDR3 size: 13 residues. CDR3 sequence: CASSLDRGPEQYF. As DNA, the CDR3 is TGTGCCAGCAGTTTGGACAGGGGTCCCGAGCAGTACTTC.

On this clonotype: This clone may be a read error of a much larger clone one base away. In DNA form, the CDR3 reads TGTGCCAGCAGTTCGACAGGAGCTGGAAGCACCATATATTTT. This gives the protein CASSSTGAGSTIYF. J is TRBJ1-3 and V is TRBV28; tentative D call: TRBD1 (6 bases). CDR1 and CDR2 (germline): MDHEN, SYDVKM. This CDR3 comprises 14 residues.

This clonotype was seen ten or more times. The gene calls are TRBV6-6 and TRBJ1-1; D is uncertain. Germline V lookup: CDR1 MNHNY, CDR2 SVGAGI (reference sequence). V gave up 2 bases and J gave up 0 bases, with 28 bases separating them. The CDR3 has 21 residues. The CDR3 protein is CASSYPSPPFSTPTMNTEAFF. CDR3 DNA sequence: TGTGCCAGCAGTTACCCCAGTCCACCATTTTCTACACCGACAATGAACACTGAAGCTTTCTTT.

This clonotype occurred many times. J is TRBJ2-2 and V is TRBV6-6; no firm D call. CDR1 is MNHNY and CDR2 is SVGAGI in the germline V gene (reference sequence). The length of the CDR3 is 13 residues. Trimming removed 0 bases from V and 1 base from J, with 0 bases in between. The CDR3 loop is CASSYSNTGELFF. CDR3 nucleotide sequence: TGTGCCAGCAGTTACTCGAACACCGGGGAGCTGTTTTTT.